The rows below give T cell receptor beta chains drawn from one sample of a study of T cell responses to AZD1222 COVID-19 vaccine. Sequencing used immunoSEQ multiplex PCR; TCRdb keeps in-frame clones, though not all of them. This table holds tens of thousands of clones, roughly 87% found once. The material was peripheral blood, obtained 28 days after the second AZD1222 dose. The source of these receptors is an adult who received the AZD1222 COVID-19 vaccine. Each CDR3 is given with its conserved first and last residue. The D gene is left open where the match is weak. Clone size is not always given. Where it is, it says once, few, many or a class for expanded clones.

CDR3 protein: CASSLLVGDYEQYF; CDR3 DNA: TGTGCCAGCAGCTTATTGGTTGGGGACTACGAGCAGTACTTC; D gene: -; V gene: TRBV11-2; CDR3 length: 14; J gene: TRBJ2-7; clone size: -
CDR3 protein: CASSTQGGYGYTF; CDR3 DNA: TGTGCCAGCAGTACGCAGGGGGGGTATGGCTACACCTTC; D gene: TRBD1; V gene: TRBV6-5; CDR3 length: 13; J gene: TRBJ1-2; clone size: -
CDR3 protein: CAWSFTGRTGSPLHF; CDR3 DNA: TGTGCCTGGAGTTTTACAGGTCGGACCGGGTCACCCCTCCACTTT; D gene: -; V gene: TRBV30; CDR3 length: 15; J gene: TRBJ1-6; clone size: -
CDR3 protein: CASSQARGMADTQYF; CDR3 DNA: TGTGCCAGCAGCCAAGCTCGGGGTATGGCAGATACGCAGTATTTT; D gene: -; V gene: TRBV3-1/TRBV3-2; CDR3 length: 15; J gene: TRBJ2-3; clone size: -
CDR3 protein: CASSPGLSTDTQYF; CDR3 DNA: TGTGCCAGCAGCCCGGGACTAAGCACAGATACGCAGTATTTT; D gene: TRBD2; V gene: TRBV5-4; CDR3 length: 14; J gene: TRBJ2-3; clone size: -
CDR3 protein: CASSLGTGSNQPQHF; CDR3 DNA: TGTGCCAGCAGCCTGGGGACAGGGTCTAATCAGCCCCAGCATTTT; D gene: TRBD1; V gene: TRBV28; CDR3 length: 15; J gene: TRBJ1-5; clone size: few
CDR3 protein: CASSPRAQETQYF; CDR3 DNA: TGTGCCAGCAGCCCGCGGGCCCAAGAGACCCAGTACTTC; D gene: -; V gene: TRBV27; CDR3 length: 13; J gene: TRBJ2-5; clone size: -
CDR3 protein: CASRESGRAGDTQYF; CDR3 DNA: TGTGCCAGCAGGGAGAGCGGGAGGGCCGGAGATACGCAGTATTTT; D gene: TRBD2; V gene: TRBV27; CDR3 length: 15; J gene: TRBJ2-3; clone size: -
CDR3 protein: CATSRDVNTEAFF; CDR3 DNA: TGTGCCACCAGCAGAGATGTGAACACTGAAGCTTTCTTT; D gene: -; V gene: TRBV15; CDR3 length: 13; J gene: TRBJ1-1; clone size: -
CDR3 protein: CASSPSTSGYYNEQFF; CDR3 DNA: TGTGCCAGCAGCCCTAGTACTAGCGGGTACTACAATGAGCAGTTCTTC; D gene: TRBD2; V gene: TRBV11-3; CDR3 length: 16; J gene: TRBJ2-1; clone size: -
CDR3 protein: CASSYSIRTGVYEQYF; CDR3 DNA: TGTGCCAGCAGTTACTCAATCAGGACAGGGGTCTACGAGCAGTACTTC; D gene: TRBD1; V gene: TRBV6-5; CDR3 length: 16; J gene: TRBJ2-7; clone size: once
CDR3 protein: CASSPGLADNEQFF; CDR3 DNA: TGTGCCAGCAGCCCGGGACTAGCGGACAATGAGCAGTTCTTC; D gene: TRBD2; V gene: TRBV7-9; CDR3 length: 14; J gene: TRBJ2-1; clone size: -
CDR3 protein: CASSLGVGVVNTEAFF; CDR3 DNA: TGTGCCAGCAGCTTAGGCGTCGGGGTAGTGAACACTGAAGCTTTCTTT; D gene: -; V gene: TRBV7-2; CDR3 length: 16; J gene: TRBJ1-1; clone size: -
CDR3 protein: CASSADSGAGPDTQYF; CDR3 DNA: TGTGCCAGCAGTGCAGATAGCGGAGCCGGCCCAGATACGCAGTATTTT; D gene: -; V gene: TRBV6-6; CDR3 length: 16; J gene: TRBJ2-3; clone size: -
CDR3 protein: CASSFQGNNSPLHF; CDR3 DNA: TGTGCCAGCAGCTTCCAGGGGAATAATTCACCCCTCCACTTT; D gene: -; V gene: TRBV7-9; CDR3 length: 14; J gene: TRBJ1-6; clone size: -
CDR3 protein: CAISQQDSGANVLTF; CDR3 DNA: TGTGCCATCAGCCAACAGGACTCTGGGGCCAACGTCCTGACTTTC; D gene: -; V gene: TRBV10-3; CDR3 length: 15; J gene: TRBJ2-6; clone size: -
CDR3 protein: CASSVDSNTEAFF; CDR3 DNA: TGCGCCAGCAGCGTCGACAGCAACACTGAAGCTTTCTTT; D gene: -; V gene: TRBV5-1; CDR3 length: 13; J gene: TRBJ1-1; clone size: -
CDR3 protein: CASSLDRVNTEAFF; CDR3 DNA: TGTGCCAGCAGCTTAGACAGGGTGAACACTGAAGCTTTCTTT; D gene: -; V gene: TRBV7-9; CDR3 length: 14; J gene: TRBJ1-1; clone size: -
CDR3 protein: CASSSGSSGNTIYF; CDR3 DNA: TGTGCCAGCAGCTCAGGGAGCTCTGGAAACACCATATATTTT; D gene: -; V gene: TRBV7-2; CDR3 length: 14; J gene: TRBJ1-3; clone size: few
CDR3 protein: CASSSLGGEGTEAFF; CDR3 DNA: TGTGCCAGCAGCTCACTCGGGGGGGAGGGCACTGAAGCTTTCTTT; D gene: -; V gene: TRBV7-6; CDR3 length: 15; J gene: TRBJ1-1; clone size: -
CDR3 protein: CASSYPGTSGMYEQYF; CDR3 DNA: TGTGCCAGCAGTTACCCCGGGACTAGCGGGATGTACGAGCAGTACTTC; D gene: TRBD2; V gene: TRBV6-5; CDR3 length: 16; J gene: TRBJ2-7; clone size: few
CDR3 protein: CSVELAGAFQETQYF; CDR3 DNA: TGCAGCGTTGAATTAGCGGGAGCGTTCCAAGAGACCCAGTACTTC; D gene: TRBD2; V gene: TRBV29-1; CDR3 length: 15; J gene: TRBJ2-5; clone size: -
CDR3 protein: CASSPPAPSETQYF; CDR3 DNA: TGTGCCAGCTCACCACCGGCCCCGAGCGAGACCCAGTACTTC; D gene: -; V gene: TRBV18; CDR3 length: 14; J gene: TRBJ2-5; clone size: -
CDR3 protein: CASSPRRGLGDYNEQFF; CDR3 DNA: TGTGCCAGCAGCCCACGTAGGGGGTTAGGGGACTACAATGAGCAGTTCTTC; D gene: -; V gene: TRBV7-2; CDR3 length: 17; J gene: TRBJ2-1; clone size: -
CDR3 protein: CASSPRSPTGGSSGNTIYF; CDR3 DNA: TGTGCCAGCTCACCACGGTCCCCAACAGGGGGGAGCTCTGGAAACACCATATATTTT; D gene: TRBD1; V gene: TRBV18; CDR3 length: 19; J gene: TRBJ1-3; clone size: -
CDR3 protein: CASSLLQGTTEAFF; CDR3 DNA: TGTGCCAGCAGTTTATTACAGGGTACCACTGAAGCTTTCTTT; D gene: -; V gene: TRBV28; CDR3 length: 14; J gene: TRBJ1-1; clone size: -
CDR3 protein: CAIRVSGSYNEQFF; CDR3 DNA: TGTGCCATCAGGGTTAGCGGCTCCTACAATGAGCAGTTCTTC; D gene: -; V gene: TRBV10-3; CDR3 length: 14; J gene: TRBJ2-1; clone size: -
CDR3 protein: CASSKRRDRAPANYGYTF; CDR3 DNA: TGTGCCAGCAGCAAAAGGAGGGACAGGGCCCCAGCTAACTATGGCTACACCTTC; D gene: -; V gene: TRBV21-1; CDR3 length: 18; J gene: TRBJ1-2; clone size: -
CDR3 protein: CASSYGQADLSGYTF; CDR3 DNA: TGTGCCAGCAGCTATGGACAAGCCGATCTATCTGGCTACACCTTC; D gene: -; V gene: TRBV5-6; CDR3 length: 15; J gene: TRBJ1-2; clone size: -
CDR3 protein: CASSKSGGNYEQYF; CDR3 DNA: TGTGCCAGCAGCAAGTCCGGGGGAAACTACGAGCAGTACTTC; D gene: -; V gene: TRBV21-1; CDR3 length: 14; J gene: TRBJ2-7; clone size: -
CDR3 protein: CASSPRTGKRDEQYF; CDR3 DNA: TGTGCCAGCAGCCCCCGGACAGGGAAAAGGGACGAGCAGTACTTC; D gene: TRBD1; V gene: TRBV3-1/TRBV3-2; CDR3 length: 15; J gene: TRBJ2-7; clone size: -
CDR3 protein: CASSLGYGTAGNTIYF; CDR3 DNA: TGCGCCAGCAGCTTGGGGTACGGGACAGCGGGAAACACCATATATTTT; D gene: TRBD1; V gene: TRBV5-1; CDR3 length: 16; J gene: TRBJ1-3; clone size: -
CDR3 protein: CATSRDLGQGASGANVLTF; CDR3 DNA: TGTGCCACCAGCAGAGATCTCGGACAGGGGGCGTCTGGGGCCAACGTCCTGACTTTC; D gene: TRBD1; V gene: TRBV15; CDR3 length: 19; J gene: TRBJ2-6; clone size: -
CDR3 protein: CAWSPLAGGTDTQYF; CDR3 DNA: TGTGCCTGGAGTCCATTAGCGGGAGGAACAGATACGCAGTATTTT; D gene: TRBD2; V gene: TRBV30; CDR3 length: 15; J gene: TRBJ2-3; clone size: -
CDR3 protein: CATSDPTSEQFF; CDR3 DNA: TGTGCCACCAGTGACCCCACGAGTGAGCAGTTCTTC; D gene: -; V gene: TRBV24-1; CDR3 length: 12; J gene: TRBJ2-1; clone size: -
CDR3 protein: CASSLQQGAAFF; CDR3 DNA: TGTGCCAGCAGTTTACAACAGGGTGCAGCTTTCTTT; D gene: -; V gene: TRBV28; CDR3 length: 12; J gene: TRBJ1-1; clone size: -
CDR3 protein: CASSRTSGRLPYEQYF; CDR3 DNA: TGTGCCAGCAGCAGGACTAGCGGGAGGCTACCCTACGAGCAGTACTTC; D gene: TRBD2; V gene: TRBV6-2/TRBV6-3; CDR3 length: 16; J gene: TRBJ2-7; clone size: once
CDR3 protein: CASSLEGLAGAIDTQYF; CDR3 DNA: TGTGCCAGCAGCTTGGAAGGACTAGCGGGAGCCATAGATACGCAGTATTTT; D gene: TRBD2; V gene: TRBV5-4; CDR3 length: 17; J gene: TRBJ2-3; clone size: once
CDR3 protein: CASSTGGQETQYF; CDR3 DNA: TGCGCCAGCTCGACAGGGGGTCAAGAGACCCAGTACTTC; D gene: TRBD1; V gene: TRBV5-1; CDR3 length: 13; J gene: TRBJ2-5; clone size: -
CDR3 protein: CASRGGLLTDTQYF; CDR3 DNA: TGTGCCAGCAGGGGGGGGTTATTGACAGATACGCAGTATTTT; D gene: TRBD2; V gene: TRBV28; CDR3 length: 14; J gene: TRBJ2-3; clone size: -
CDR3 protein: CASSRQANSQNYNEQFF; CDR3 DNA: TGTGCCAGCAGCCGTCAGGCGAACAGTCAGAATTACAATGAGCAGTTCTTC; D gene: -; V gene: TRBV7-6; CDR3 length: 17; J gene: TRBJ2-1; clone size: -
CDR3 protein: CASVGLAAFRQFF; CDR3 DNA: TGTGCCAGCGTGGGACTAGCTGCCTTCCGGCAGTTCTTC; D gene: TRBD2; V gene: TRBV6-5; CDR3 length: 13; J gene: TRBJ2-1; clone size: -
CDR3 protein: CASSSPPRAGFDRGYEQYF; CDR3 DNA: TGTGCCAGCAGTTCACCTCCGCGGGCTGGGTTCGATAGGGGCTACGAGCAGTACTTC; D gene: -; V gene: TRBV27; CDR3 length: 19; J gene: TRBJ2-7; clone size: -
CDR3 protein: CASRRFYEQFF; CDR3 DNA: TGTGCCAGTAGGCGATTCTATGAGCAGTTCTTC; D gene: -; V gene: TRBV19; CDR3 length: 11; J gene: TRBJ2-1; clone size: -
CDR3 protein: CASSRLGGLVRNEQYF; CDR3 DNA: TGTGCCAGCAGTCGTCTGGGGGGCTTGGTCCGGAACGAGCAGTACTTC; D gene: -; V gene: TRBV27; CDR3 length: 16; J gene: TRBJ2-7; clone size: -